The rows below give T cell receptor beta chains drawn from one sample of a study of Ad26.COV2.S vaccination and SARS-CoV-2 variants. The assay was immunoSEQ multiplex PCR, and TCRdb's table has in-frame clones only and misses some. Seen here are more than 300,000 clones, 75% to 90% observed once, and the top ten hold around 10%. Material: peripheral blood, obtained in a trial of Ad26.COV2.S vaccine versus placebo. The receptor set was obtained from a person aged 18-60 years who received the Ad26.COV2.S COVID-19 vaccine or a placebo. Both conserved end residues are part of each CDR3. Fields, in order: clone size, V gene, D gene, J gene, CDR3 DNA, CDR3 protein. D genes are given only for firm matches. A clone size is listed for some rows: how often the clone was seen (once, few, many), or a class if it is expanded.

abundance: .; v_gene: TRBV9; d_gene: .; j_gene: TRBJ1-3; CDR3nt: TGTGCCAGCAGTGCTGGGGACGGAAACACCATATATTTT; CDR3aa: CASSAGDGNTIYF
abundance: .; v_gene: TRBV7-2; d_gene: .; j_gene: TRBJ2-7; CDR3nt: TGTGCCAGCAGCCCAAAAACGGGACCCTACGAGCAGTACTTC; CDR3aa: CASSPKTGPYEQYF
abundance: .; v_gene: TRBV6-4; d_gene: TRBD1; j_gene: TRBJ2-1; CDR3nt: TGTGCCAGCTCCCTCGACAGGGGTGTTAATGAGCAGTTCTTC; CDR3aa: CASSLDRGVNEQFF
abundance: .; v_gene: TRBV6-6; d_gene: .; j_gene: TRBJ2-1; CDR3nt: TGTGCCAGTCAGGGTTCGGTTTACAATGAGCAGTTCTTC; CDR3aa: CASQGSVYNEQFF
abundance: .; v_gene: TRBV7-2; d_gene: .; j_gene: TRBJ2-2; CDR3nt: TGTGCCAGCAGCTCCACATTCACCGGGGAGCTGTTTTTT; CDR3aa: CASSSTFTGELFF
abundance: .; v_gene: TRBV11-3; d_gene: .; j_gene: TRBJ1-2; CDR3nt: TGTGCCAGCAGCGGGTATGGTGGCTACACCTTC; CDR3aa: CASSGYGGYTF
abundance: .; v_gene: TRBV9; d_gene: .; j_gene: TRBJ2-5; CDR3nt: TGTGCCAGCAGCGTAACAGGGCGAGAGACCCAGTACTTC; CDR3aa: CASSVTGRETQYF
abundance: .; v_gene: TRBV5-1; d_gene: .; j_gene: TRBJ1-3; CDR3nt: TGCGCCAGCAGGGACAGCCCTAGCTCTGGAAACACCATATATTTT; CDR3aa: CASRDSPSSGNTIYF
abundance: .; v_gene: TRBV12-3/TRBV12-4; d_gene: .; j_gene: TRBJ2-1; CDR3nt: TGTGCCAGCAGTTGGGGCGCCTACAATGAGCAGTTCTTC; CDR3aa: CASSWGAYNEQFF
abundance: .; v_gene: TRBV28; d_gene: .; j_gene: TRBJ1-5; CDR3nt: TGTGCCAGCAGTTTATGGGGGGATAACAATCAGCCCCAGCATTTT; CDR3aa: CASSLWGDNNQPQHF
abundance: .; v_gene: TRBV24-1; d_gene: .; j_gene: TRBJ2-7; CDR3nt: TGTGCCACCAGTGATTTGTCCGAGCAGTACTTC; CDR3aa: CATSDLSEQYF
abundance: .; v_gene: TRBV19; d_gene: .; j_gene: TRBJ2-7; CDR3nt: TGTGCCAGTAGTTTCTCGACACCTGGGTACGAGCAGTACTTC; CDR3aa: CASSFSTPGYEQYF
abundance: .; v_gene: TRBV28; d_gene: .; j_gene: TRBJ1-4; CDR3nt: TGTGCCAGCAGTTTAAGTCTGCAATATAATGAAAAACTGTTTTTT; CDR3aa: CASSLSLQYNEKLFF
abundance: .; v_gene: TRBV18; d_gene: TRBD1; j_gene: TRBJ1-2; CDR3nt: TGTGCCAGCTCACCGACGATTATTACAGGGGGCTCGGGCCTCGGGAATGGCTACACCTTC; CDR3aa: CASSPTIITGGSGLGNGYTF
abundance: .; v_gene: TRBV27; d_gene: .; j_gene: TRBJ1-1; CDR3nt: TGTGCCAGCAGTTTAGGGCCTACCTGGGACACTGAAGCTTTCTTT; CDR3aa: CASSLGPTWDTEAFF
abundance: .; v_gene: TRBV11-2; d_gene: TRBD1; j_gene: TRBJ1-6; CDR3nt: TGTGCCAGCAGCTTAGCTTTACAGGGGGGAGATTCACCCCTCCACTTT; CDR3aa: CASSLALQGGDSPLHF
abundance: .; v_gene: TRBV7-9; d_gene: .; j_gene: TRBJ1-1; CDR3nt: TGTGCCAGCAGCCAAAGGCATGTGGGAGTAGGGACTGAAGCTTTCTTT; CDR3aa: CASSQRHVGVGTEAFF
abundance: .; v_gene: TRBV16; d_gene: .; j_gene: TRBJ1-5; CDR3nt: TGTGCCAGCAGCCGACGGGGGGAGGGAGGTCAGCCCCAGCATTTT; CDR3aa: CASSRRGEGGQPQHF
abundance: .; v_gene: TRBV4-1; d_gene: TRBD1; j_gene: TRBJ1-2; CDR3nt: TGCGCCAGCAGCCAAGTGGGGTCTACAGGGGGCGGTGGCTACACCTTC; CDR3aa: CASSQVGSTGGGGYTF
abundance: .; v_gene: TRBV5-6; d_gene: .; j_gene: TRBJ1-2; CDR3nt: TGTGCCAGCAGCCCGGGACTAAGGGACTATGGCTACACCTTC; CDR3aa: CASSPGLRDYGYTF
abundance: .; v_gene: TRBV1; d_gene: .; j_gene: TRBJ2-1; CDR3nt: TGCACCATCGACTGGACTAGCCGTTCAAATGAGCAGTTCTTC; CDR3aa: CTIDWTSRSNEQFF
abundance: .; v_gene: TRBV29-1; d_gene: .; j_gene: TRBJ2-3; CDR3nt: TGCAGCGTTTTTCCGCCAGATACGCAGTATTTT; CDR3aa: CSVFPPDTQYF
abundance: .; v_gene: TRBV5-1; d_gene: .; j_gene: TRBJ2-1; CDR3nt: TGCGCCAGCAGCTTAGGGGGGTTAGGCAATGAGCAGTTCTTC; CDR3aa: CASSLGGLGNEQFF
abundance: .; v_gene: TRBV28; d_gene: .; j_gene: TRBJ2-1; CDR3nt: TGTGCCAGCATGTCGGAGGGCTCCTACAATGAGCAGTTCTTC; CDR3aa: CASMSEGSYNEQFF
abundance: .; v_gene: TRBV12-3/TRBV12-4; d_gene: .; j_gene: TRBJ2-6; CDR3nt: TGTGCCAGCAGGATCTCTGGGGCCAACGTCCTGACTTTC; CDR3aa: CASRISGANVLTF
abundance: few; v_gene: TRBV11-2; d_gene: TRBD2; j_gene: TRBJ2-7; CDR3nt: TGTGCCAGCAGCTTAGTAGCGGGGGACATGTACGAGCAGTACTTC; CDR3aa: CASSLVAGDMYEQYF
abundance: .; v_gene: TRBV4-1; d_gene: .; j_gene: TRBJ2-5; CDR3nt: TGCGCCAGCAGCCTATGGGACGGAGAAGAGACCCAGTACTTC; CDR3aa: CASSLWDGEETQYF
abundance: .; v_gene: TRBV7-9; d_gene: .; j_gene: TRBJ2-1; CDR3nt: TGTGCCAGCAGCCCGAGGACGGTCTTGGATGAGCAGTTCTTC; CDR3aa: CASSPRTVLDEQFF
abundance: once; v_gene: TRBV7-6; d_gene: .; j_gene: TRBJ2-5; CDR3nt: TGTGCCAGCAGCTCCCAAGAGACCCAGTACTTC; CDR3aa: CASSSQETQYF
abundance: few; v_gene: TRBV7-9; d_gene: .; j_gene: TRBJ1-2; CDR3nt: TGTGCCAGCAGCCAGGTTATGGGGGCCTACTATGGCTACACCTTC; CDR3aa: CASSQVMGAYYGYTF
abundance: .; v_gene: TRBV10-3; d_gene: TRBD2; j_gene: TRBJ2-3; CDR3nt: TGTGCCATCAGTGTAACTCTTAGCGGGGGGGCAGGGGATACGCAGTATTTT; CDR3aa: CAISVTLSGGAGDTQYF
abundance: .; v_gene: TRBV19; d_gene: TRBD1; j_gene: TRBJ1-1; CDR3nt: TGTGCCAGTAGTTTCCCCAGGGGGCGCGAGGACACTGAAGCTTTCTTT; CDR3aa: CASSFPRGREDTEAFF
abundance: .; v_gene: TRBV7-2; d_gene: TRBD2; j_gene: TRBJ2-3; CDR3nt: TGTGCCAGCAGCTCGGGCCGGGAGGCAGATACGCAGTATTTT; CDR3aa: CASSSGREADTQYF
abundance: .; v_gene: TRBV4-3; d_gene: TRBD1; j_gene: TRBJ1-1; CDR3nt: TGCGCCAGCAGCCAGCAGGGGGGGCTAACTGAAGCTTTCTTT; CDR3aa: CASSQQGGLTEAFF
abundance: .; v_gene: TRBV4-3; d_gene: TRBD2; j_gene: TRBJ2-1; CDR3nt: TGCGCCAGCAGCCAAGACCCGCGGGGGAGCTCCTACAATGAGCAGTTCTTC; CDR3aa: CASSQDPRGSSYNEQFF
abundance: .; v_gene: TRBV5-1; d_gene: .; j_gene: TRBJ1-1; CDR3nt: TGCGCCAGCAGCTTTACAAGGGACACTGAAGCTTTCTTT; CDR3aa: CASSFTRDTEAFF
abundance: .; v_gene: TRBV14; d_gene: .; j_gene: TRBJ2-3; CDR3nt: TGTGCCAGCAGCCGAAGGGTTTCGGGAGCAGATACGCAGTATTTT; CDR3aa: CASSRRVSGADTQYF
abundance: .; v_gene: TRBV6-2/TRBV6-3; d_gene: TRBD2; j_gene: TRBJ2-5; CDR3nt: TGTGCCAGCAGTAATAACCTGGCGGGAGTGAAGGAGACCCAGTACTTC; CDR3aa: CASSNNLAGVKETQYF
abundance: .; v_gene: TRBV3-1/TRBV3-2; d_gene: TRBD1; j_gene: TRBJ2-5; CDR3nt: TGTGCCAGCAGCCAACCACAGGGGGTGTTCGAGACCCAGTACTTC; CDR3aa: CASSQPQGVFETQYF
abundance: .; v_gene: TRBV7-8; d_gene: TRBD2; j_gene: TRBJ2-1; CDR3nt: TGTGCCAGCAGACTAGCGGGCGCTATTACTGAGCAGTTCTTC; CDR3aa: CASRLAGAITEQFF
abundance: .; v_gene: TRBV12-3/TRBV12-4; d_gene: .; j_gene: TRBJ1-2; CDR3nt: TGTGCCAGCACCGCTCAGCGGGGCTATGGCTACACCTTC; CDR3aa: CASTAQRGYGYTF
abundance: .; v_gene: TRBV24-1; d_gene: .; j_gene: TRBJ1-5; CDR3nt: TGTGCCACCAGTGATCCTGACAGCTCTTTCAGCAATCAGCCCCAGCATTTT; CDR3aa: CATSDPDSSFSNQPQHF
abundance: .; v_gene: TRBV7-2; d_gene: TRBD1; j_gene: TRBJ1-2; CDR3nt: TGTGCCAGCAGCCGGCCGGAGGGACAGGGGGCGCATGGCTACACCTTC; CDR3aa: CASSRPEGQGAHGYTF
abundance: .; v_gene: TRBV19; d_gene: .; j_gene: TRBJ2-5; CDR3nt: TGTGCCAGTAGCCCGCCGCCAGGGGGGTTCGGAGAGACCCAGTACTTC; CDR3aa: CASSPPPGGFGETQYF
abundance: .; v_gene: TRBV2; d_gene: .; j_gene: TRBJ2-7; CDR3nt: TGTGCCAGCAGCGAGGTCTCCTACGAGCAGTACTTC; CDR3aa: CASSEVSYEQYF
abundance: few; v_gene: TRBV7-9; d_gene: .; j_gene: TRBJ1-4; CDR3nt: TGTGCCAGCACGGGGGATGAAAAACTGTTTTTT; CDR3aa: CASTGDEKLFF
abundance: .; v_gene: TRBV4-3; d_gene: TRBD2; j_gene: TRBJ2-1; CDR3nt: TGCGCCAGCAGCCCCGGGACTAGAGACTACAATGAGCAGTTCTTC; CDR3aa: CASSPGTRDYNEQFF
abundance: .; v_gene: TRBV30; d_gene: .; j_gene: TRBJ2-7; CDR3nt: TGTGCCTGGGGCCCACAGGTTAACTACGAGCAGTACTTC; CDR3aa: CAWGPQVNYEQYF
abundance: .; v_gene: TRBV27; d_gene: .; j_gene: TRBJ2-3; CDR3nt: TGTGCCAGCAGTCCCCGCCGTGGCGGCACAGATACGCAGTATTTT; CDR3aa: CASSPRRGGTDTQYF
abundance: .; v_gene: TRBV11-2; d_gene: .; j_gene: TRBJ2-7; CDR3nt: TGTGCCAGCAGCGCAATGCGCGGGAACGAGCAGTACTTC; CDR3aa: CASSAMRGNEQYF
abundance: many; v_gene: TRBV5-5; d_gene: .; j_gene: TRBJ1-1; CDR3nt: TGTGCCAGCAGCTTGGGGGTGGCCGTGAACACTGAAGCTTTCTTT; CDR3aa: CASSLGVAVNTEAFF
abundance: .; v_gene: TRBV2; d_gene: TRBD2; j_gene: TRBJ2-2; CDR3nt: TGTGCCAGCAGTCCGGGACTAGCGGGTACCGGGGAGCTGTTTTTT; CDR3aa: CASSPGLAGTGELFF
abundance: .; v_gene: TRBV7-3; d_gene: .; j_gene: TRBJ2-5; CDR3nt: TGTGCCAGAGTTCGACTGCCTAACGCAGAAGAAGAGACCCAGTACTTC; CDR3aa: CARVRLPNAEEETQYF
abundance: .; v_gene: TRBV19; d_gene: TRBD1; j_gene: TRBJ1-5; CDR3nt: TGTGCCAGTAGACCGGGACAGGGCAGCCCTTATAGCAATCAGCCCCAGCATTTT; CDR3aa: CASRPGQGSPYSNQPQHF